The clone carrying this T cell receptor beta chain showed up just a few times. Its antigen remains unknown. Expressed TCRB transcripts were sequenced because the isolated RNA had all been reverse transcribed beforehand. The repertoire was sequenced with immunoSEQ multiplex PCR; TCRdb's copy has only in-frame clones and lacks some. The repertoire holds 400,000 to 500,000 clones, with around 14% as singletons. The data were taken from a study of beta chain features in type 1 diabetes. About the research overall: Sorted cells numbering roughly 98,000,000 were examined across all samples. Study results and caveats: People with Type 1 diabetes carried modestly yet significantly shorter TCRB CDR3s in all four CD4+ subsets.

Germline V lookup: CDR1 SGDLS, CDR2 YYNGEE. J gave up 3 bases and V 4 bases, and 11 bases lay outside the gene matches. This CDR3 comprises 16 residues. Each sorted population was over 95% pure. The sequence was collected from a man in his thirties or forties in good health. The rearrangement uses TRBV9 and TRBJ1-2, with 8 nucleotides matching TRBD1. The sequencing input was naive CD4+ T cells from blood. CDR3 DNA: TGTGCCAGCAGCCCAGCCCAGGGGGCGGGGGACTATGGCTACACCTTC. Residues: CASSPAQGAGDYGYTF.